This TCR beta chain was obtained from a study of human T cells and chemical hapten exposure (dated by TCRdb to the early 2020s). With regard to the full study: For sensitization, 2% DPC in acetone was applied to a 2 cm by 2 cm area of upper inner arm skin. The study tracked peripheral blood TCR repertoire changes in vivo during primary and secondary sensitization to the hapten diphenylcyclopropenone (DPC) in alopecia patients. Libraries were pooled for sequencing, and variation in per-sample TCR yields was attributed mainly to small differences in library volumes within the pool. Roughly 30 alopecia patients gave blood for TCR sequencing at one to four time points (pre-sensitization, 2, 6 and 24 weeks). The mostly female patient cohort included alopecia areata with under or over 50% scalp involvement, alopecia totalis and alopecia universalis. Throughout the approximately 23-week study period, patients were also given weekly therapeutic DPC doses on the scalp. Patch testing was performed on the upper back with Finn chambers containing 0.01% DPC, and the patch tests were scored after 6 days according to International Contact Dermatitis Research Group standards. Patient blood was sampled pre-sensitization (week 0) and at 2, 6 and about 24 weeks after DPC sensitization.

Points the paper makes about the study in general: Significantly more large CDR3 similarity clusters were formed by expanded TCRs than by pre-sensitization or healthy control sets, consistent with antigen-driven responses. Because all patients had alopecia, a presumed autoimmune disease, the immune response of the patients might differ from that of healthy individuals. Patch test score was positively correlated with the number of PT1 expanded TCRs, with significance at thresholds 8, 16 and 32 but not at 4. DPC sensitization did not change the number of TCRs with a frequency above 1 in 1000, and there was no evidence of changes in global repertoire structure. After repeated subsampling, changes were observed in the strength of the expansion versus patch-test correlation and in the threshold at which the correlation became significant.

About this clonotype: Its antigen remains undetermined. Per-base quality was not reported, and no clone a single base away is much larger than it.

The library was produced with RACE. The listed sequencing device is NextSeq 500. During library preparation, unique molecular identifiers were attached to individual cDNA molecules so that TCRs could be counted in a quantitative, reproducible way. For every blood RNA sample, sequencing covered both the TCR alpha and TCR beta chains. As for the original processing: The median number of TCRs per sample was 85,000 to 100,000, ranging from about 20,000 to 690,600. The Decombinator software suite was used to annotate the V, J and CDR3 of the TCR reads. For PS versus PT1 abundance plots, all samples were subsampled to the same number of TCRs (28,000). Expanded TCRs were defined as absent before sensitization and observed at least eight times at the 2-week time point. The public sequencing data were trimmed at Q25 with fastp and processed into clonotypes with MiXCR by TCRdb, which kept only in-frame beta chains. Each CDR3 protein gets just one entry, which takes the most common genes and DNA from the rows behind it. These V and J calls rely on TCRdb rather than the paper's analysis. This sample comprises roughly 380,000 distinct CDR3 sequences, 4.5% to 6% of them detected only once. 2.5% to 3% of the sample belongs to the ten largest clones.

The CDR1 and CDR2 encoded by the germline V gene are SQVTM and ANQGSEA. Measured from the cysteine to the phenylalanine, the CDR3 is 17 residues long. CDR3 DNA is the only sequence kept; it has 51 bases, read in frame from the first base. From V the trimming removes 4 bases and from J it removes 1 base, while the gene matches leave 8 bases of the junction unaccounted for. This specimen's time point label, per the study, means: pre-sensitization, week 0. Explained via the paper, the treatment or condition label denotes: therapeutic diphenylcyclopropenone sensitization with weekly scalp DPC. At every patch-test visit, the blood draw took place before the patch test was put on. Eligible patients were aged 18 to 70, diagnosed with alopecia, deemed suitable for DPC therapy, and excluded if pregnant. Total RNA was isolated from unfractionated whole blood collected in Tempus Blood RNA tubes.

The sequence joins TRBV29-1 to TRBJ2-4; the junction holds 12 bases that match TRBD2. The source was whole blood, collected in connection with sensitization to the hapten diphenylcyclopropenone (DPC). The sequence was collected from a woman aged 45-65 years with alopecia areata. Some clones in this sample may be carry-over from other donors' samples. The nucleotide sequence is TGCAGCGTTGTTATCCCTAGCGGGAGGGCCGCCAAAAACATTCAGTACTTC. Its coded protein is CSVVIPSGRAAKNIQYF.